The 10 T cell receptor beta chains given below trace back to one sample, sequenced in a study of blood T cell repertoires in COVID-19 (dated by TCRdb to 2020 to 2022). Receptors were amplified or captured by the immunoSEQ multiplex PCR assay. The table comes from immuneACCESS by way of TCRdb, which keeps in-frame sequences with V and J called. Part of the clones is missing from these tables; in studies checked, under half for an unresolved V gene and the rest for unknown reasons. The sample table records tens of thousands of clones; 80% to 85% of these occur just once. Of the sample, 5.5% to 7% is held by the ten largest clones. The sample was peripheral blood. The receptors originated from a human donor in a cohort sampled during active or convalescent COVID-19.

J is TRBJ2-3 and V is TRBV9; 14 bases line up with TRBD2. Germline V lookup: CDR1 SGDLS, CDR2 YYNGEE. The CDR3 is made up of 17 amino acids. The J segment lost 2 bases and the V segment lost 4 bases, leaving 6 bases of the junction unmatched. The CDR3 DNA reads TGTGCCAGCAGCACCGGGACTAGCGGGGGCAACACAGATACGCAGTATTTT. Translated, it gives CASSTGTSGGNTDTQYF.

The chain couples TRBV5-1 to TRBJ2-5; TRBD2 matches at 10 bases. Germline V gene data show CDR1 as SGHRS and CDR2 as YFSETQ. The V segment lost 2 bases and the J segment 5 bases; nucleotides outside the gene matches: 9. The CDR3 has 16 amino acids. This CDR3 reads CASSFGSLAGEETQYF. The CDR3 nucleotides read TGCGCCAGCAGCTTTGGATCGCTAGCGGGGGAGGAGACCCAGTACTTC.

V usage is TRBV3-1 (or the pseudogene TRBV3-2) and J usage is TRBJ2-7; 8 bases fit TRBD2. V was clipped by 0 bases and J by 4 bases; unmatched bases: 5. CDR3 length: 15 amino acids. In germline, CDR1 is LGHDT, CDR2 YNNKEL (reference sequence). As DNA, the CDR3 is TGTGCCAGCAGCCAAGAGGGCGGGGGGCGGTACGAGCAGTACTTC. Translation gives CASSQEGGGRYEQYF.

The chain joins TRBV5-1 to TRBJ2-2; 9 nucleotides agree with TRBD1. The germline CDR1 and CDR2 sequences are SGHRS and YFSETQ. The CDR3 consists of 16 residues. V shed 2 bases, J shed 4 bases, and the junction held 6 bases outside the gene matches. CDR3 in DNA: TGCGCCAGCAGCTTAGACGGGACAGGGAGCACCGGGGAGCTGTTTTTT. Its protein product is CASSLDGTGSTGELFF.

The genes are TRBV4-1 and TRBJ2-1; 11 nucleotides agree with TRBD1. Germline trimming cut 4 bases from V and 8 bases from J; bases unmatched to any gene: 7. The CDR3 has 15 amino acids. From germline, CDR1 is MGHRA and CDR2 YSYEKL. The CDR3 loop reads CASSREGTGGHEQFF. The CDR3 DNA sequence: TGCGCCAGCAGCCGAGAGGGGACAGGGGGACATGAGCAGTTCTTC.

This clone came up a few times. The V gene is TRBV6-1, the J gene TRBJ2-3, with 9 bases aligning to TRBD1. The germline V gene encodes CDR1 MNHNS and CDR2 SASEGT. V trimming: 3 bases; J trimming: 3 bases; junction bases outside the gene matches: 4. CDR3 length: 15 amino acids. The CDR3 loop reads CASSELGTGTDTQYF. The CDR3 DNA sequence: TGTGCCAGCAGTGAGTTGGGGACAGGGACAGATACGCAGTATTTT.

Here the CDR3 DNA reads TGTGCCAGCAGCAAAGAAGGGAGCGGGAACACTGAAGCTTTCTTT. It codes for CASSKEGSGNTEAFF. This chain links TRBV21-1 with TRBJ1-1. TRBV21-1 is a pseudogene segment. This CDR3 contains 15 residues.

This rearrangement joins TRBV4-3 to TRBJ2-1, with D possibly matching TRBD2 (6 bases). This CDR3 is built from 14 residues. The V gene's germline CDR1 is LGHNA and CDR2 YSLEER. The ends were cut back, 1 base at V and 9 bases at J, with 13 bases in the middle. The CDR3 region is CASSQGRGWGEQFF. The CDR3 DNA reads TGCGCCAGCAGCCAAGGGCGGGGCTGGGGTGAGCAGTTCTTC.

The chain is built from TRBV5-4 and TRBJ2-5, with TRBD2 matching over 13 bases. The CDR3 sequence is 15 residues long. Germline V lookup: CDR1 SGHNT, CDR2 YYREEE (reference sequence). Germline trimming cut 3 bases from V and 5 bases from J; bases unmatched to any gene: 4. CDR3 sequence: CASSSGLAGMETQYF. In DNA, the CDR3 is TGTGCCAGCAGCTCGGGACTAGCGGGGATGGAGACCCAGTACTTC.

The rearrangement links TRBV7-2 to TRBJ2-3; TRBD2 matches at 8 bases. The ends lost 5 bases at V and 4 bases at J; junction bases unmatched: 14. Germline-derived CDR1 and CDR2 are SGHTA and FQGNSA. The CDR3 contains 17 residues. The CDR3 is CASSRSGGVPAADTQYF. CDR3 in DNA: TGTGCCAGCAGCCGGAGCGGGGGTGTCCCTGCAGCAGATACGCAGTATTTT.